Following are 15 T cell receptor beta chains from one sample sequenced in a study of T cells in Graves' hyperthyroidism and ophthalmopathy. RNA transcripts yielded amplified TCR beta CDR3 regions. First-round RT-PCR with HTBI primers amplified the TCR CDR3 region. In TCRdb, the multiplex PCR reads were re-called with MiXCR into one record per CDR3 protein. The sample has about 570,000 distinct CDR3 sequences, around 45% seen once. Sequencing used peripheral blood or thyroid tissue (not recorded which). The source of these receptors is an adult woman with Graves' disease, either hyperthyroidism or ophthalmopathy (not recorded which).

In this sample, this clonotype turned up a few times. One base away lies a much larger clone, so this may be a sequencing read error. The V call is TRBV25-1, the J call TRBJ1-4; D not certain. Per germline, CDR1 MGHDK and CDR2 SYGVNS. The CDR3 totals 13 residues. The CDR3 DNA is TGTGCCAGCAGTGGAGGACTGGGCGAAAAACTGGTTTTT. Protein sequence: CASSGGLGEKLVF.

The V call is TRBV29-1, the J call TRBJ1-4; 7 bases are a match to TRBD1. The CDR3 runs 14 residues. Trimming removed 8 bases from V and 4 bases from J; junction bases left unmatched: 10. The germline V gene has CDR1 SQVTM and CDR2 ANQGSEA. The CDR3 protein is CSSDGGTVNEKLFF. For the CDR3, the DNA is TGCAGCAGCGATGGGGGGACAGTTAATGAAAAACTGTTTTTT.

The chain couples TRBV5-2 to TRBJ1-5; TRBD1 is taken as the D call from the table, unchecked against the DNA. TRBV5-2 is a pseudogene. This CDR3 comprises 13 residues. Written as DNA, the CDR3 is TGTGCCAGCAAGGGACAGGGTAATCAGCCCCAGCATTTT. It codes for CASKGQGNQPQHF.

In its sample, this clonotype was seen many times. V is TRBV6-6 and J is TRBJ1-4; D is uncertain. Germline V gene data show CDR1 as MNHNY and CDR2 as SVGAGI (reference sequence). This CDR3 comprises 14 residues. V dropped 8 bases and J dropped 3 bases, with 13 bases sitting between them. The CDR3 loop is CASGERAANEKLFF. In DNA form, the CDR3 reads TGTGCCAGCGGAGAGAGGGCAGCTAATGAAAAACTGTTTTTT.

This clonotype was picked up many times. The chain carries TRBV5-1 and TRBJ2-5; 8 positions match TRBD1. The ends lost 0 bases at V and 5 bases at J; junction bases unmatched: 9. Germline assignment: CDR1 SGHRS and CDR2 YFSETQ. This CDR3 has 16 amino acids. The CDR3 reads CASSLVGQGPWETQYF. The DNA for the CDR3 is TGCGCCAGCAGCTTGGTAGGACAGGGACCTTGGGAGACCCAGTACTTC.

This chain links TRBV12-3 or TRBV12-4 with TRBJ1-4; 9 bases agree with TRBD1. Germline trimming cut 5 bases from V and 10 bases from J; bases unmatched to any gene: 11. The CDR3 has 15 residues. The CDR3 is CASSTGTGWSGKLFF. In DNA, the CDR3 is TGTGCCAGCAGTACCGGGACAGGGTGGTCGGGAAAACTGTTTTTT.

In its sample, this clonotype was seen a few times. Possible read error: a much larger clone is one base away. The rearrangement joins TRBV7-2 to TRBJ1-5; perhaps TRBD1 as D (5 bases). Germline V lookup: CDR1 SGHTA, CDR2 FQGNSA. This CDR3 contains 14 residues. The CDR3, as DNA: TGTGTCAGCAGCCGAGGGGACGTCAATCAGCCCCAGCATTTT. This translates into CVSSRGDVNQPQHF. The full variable domain, rest sourced from reference TRBV7-2 and TRBJ1-5, is GAGVSQSPSNKVTEKGKDVELRCDPISGHTALYWYRQSLGQGLEFLIYFQGNSAPDKSGLPSDRFSAERTGGSVSTLTIQRTQQEDSAVYLCVSSRGDVNQPQHFGDGTRLSIL.

The chain combines TRBV7-2 with TRBJ1-5, with D possibly matching TRBD1 (6 bases). CDR1 and CDR2 (germline): SGHTA, FQGNSA. The CDR3 is 15 amino acids. Between the trimmed V and J ends, which lost 5 bases and 4 bases, there was a span of 15 bases. CDR3 region: CASSQGGQRNQPQHF. The CDR3 DNA is TGTGCCAGCAGCCAAGGAGGACAGAGAAATCAGCCCCAGCATTTT.

The chain has TRBV28 and TRBJ1-5; no definite D call. Germline V gives CDR1 MDHEN, CDR2 SYDVKM. This CDR3 spans 18 amino acids. V gave up 2 bases and J gave up 3 bases, with 20 bases separating them. Written as DNA, the CDR3 is TGTGCCAGCAGTTTACAAGCGGACTGGGTGGTCCCCAATCAGCCCCAGCATTTT. Translating it yields CASSLQADWVVPNQPQHF.

This clonotype was picked up many times. The V and J genes are TRBV5-1 and TRBJ1-5; D gene ambiguous. Deletions cut 5 bases from V and 5 bases from J, with 11 bases between. The CDR3 sequence is 13 residues long. Germline V gene sequence: CDR1 SGHRS, CDR2 YFSETQ. CDR3 protein: CASRFQVDQPQHF. The CDR3 bases are TGCGCCAGCAGGTTTCAGGTGGATCAGCCCCAGCATTTT.

The chain has TRBV12-3 or TRBV12-4 and TRBJ2-5; 9 positions match TRBD2. J lost 5 bases, V lost 5 bases, and 21 bases had no gene match. CDR3 length equals 19 residues. CDR3 amino acids: CASSGESLGAGGPLETQYF. In DNA form, the CDR3 reads TGTGCCAGCAGTGGAGAGAGCCTTGGGGCGGGAGGGCCCCTGGAGACCCAGTACTTC.

The J gene is TRBJ1-2, the V gene TRBV20-1, with D perhaps TRBD1 (5 bases). Germline lookup yields CDR1 DFQATT and CDR2 SNEGSKA (reference sequence). The CDR3 sequence is 12 residues long. V was shortened by 4 bases and J by 7 bases, with 13 bases between the two germline ends. CDR3 in DNA: TGCAGTGCTACTGATCAGGGTGGTGGCTACACCTTC. This sequence encodes CSATDQGGGYTF.

The gene calls are TRBV11-2 and TRBJ1-5, with D possibly matching TRBD1 (5 bases). Germline V gene sequence: CDR1 SGHAT, CDR2 FQNNGV. V gave up 6 bases and J gave up 7 bases, with 19 bases separating them. There are 15 residues in the CDR3. In DNA form, the CDR3 reads TGTGCCAGCAGTGCTAGTATTGGGACCGGCCAGCCCCAGCATTTT. As protein: CASSASIGTGQPQHF.

The rearrangement joins TRBV12-3 or TRBV12-4 to TRBJ1-1, with D possibly matching TRBD1 (6 bases). V lost 5 bases and J lost 0, with 13 bases in between. CDR3 length: 15 residues. CDR3 sequence (DNA): TGTGCCAGCAGTAGGGGGGGGCTCATGAACACTGAAGCTTTCTTT. Translating it yields CASSRGGLMNTEAFF.

A remark on this clonotype: Germline and junction disagree at one end, which may indicate a read error. CDR3 amino acids: CATSDLTVGYTF. The CDR3 nucleotides read TGTGCCACCAGTGACTTGACAGTTGGCTACACCTTC. The chain joins TRBV12-3 or TRBV12-4 to TRBJ1-2; a possible D gene is TRBD1 (5 bases). This CDR3 contains 12 residues.